The clone carrying this TCR beta chain was detected a few times. The CDR3 covers 15 residues. V was shortened by 1 base and J by 3 bases, with 14 bases between the two germline ends. Germline V gene lookup returns CDR1 SGDLS and CDR2 YYNGEE. The sample is drawn from a study of T cells in Graves' hyperthyroidism and ophthalmopathy. Study at large: Peripheral blood specimens were obtained at initial diagnosis, prior to any treatment.

Amplified TCR beta CDR3 regions came from RNA transcripts. When the TCR CDR3 underwent first-round RT-PCR, the HTBI primer set was used. TCRdb re-called the multiplex PCR reads with MiXCR, one entry per CDR3 protein. Among about 320,000 distinct CDR3 sequences listed, 16% were seen once. The chain carries TRBV9 and TRBJ2-7; D is unclear. The receptor was derived from a man in his thirties or forties with Graves' hyperthyroidism. Sequencing was performed on blood. CDR3 sequence (DNA): TGTGCCAGCAGCGTAACGGATGGGATCTACTACGAGCAGTACTTC. Translation: CASSVTDGIYYEQYF.